This T cell receptor (beta chain) derives from a study of blood T cell repertoires in COVID-19. Overall study: COVID-19 samples, acute and convalescent, were from the United States, Italy and Spain. Sample material is recorded as cDNA or gDNA derived from T cells, B-cell-depleted T cells, or PBMCs.

Original methodology: How many nucleated cells were present was estimated from reference gene primer amplification. The table came from immunoSEQ multiplex PCR; TCRdb's copy has only in-frame clones and leaves some out. The V and J calls and clone size come from that table; D and trimming were worked out from the DNA. The table has 100,000 to 150,000 clones, approximately 85% seen once. Sequencing was done on a sample of peripheral blood. The receptor comes from a human donor in a cohort sampled during active COVID-19.

Here the CDR3 reads CASRGTGWPNEKLFF. CDR3 bases: TGTGCCAGCAGGGGAACAGGGTGGCCTAATGAAAAACTGTTTTTT. The gene calls are TRBV2 and TRBJ1-4; D is possibly TRBD1 (6 bases). CDR3 size: 15 residues. Trimming shortened V by 6 bases and J by 3 bases, and 14 bases separated the two germline ends. Germline V lookup: CDR1 SNHLY, CDR2 FYNNEI.